The clone carrying this TCR beta chain was found many times. The target antigen is unknown. This record comes from a study of breast tumors, draining lymph nodes, adjacent tissues. Findings and caveats of the study: Findings are consistent with lymph node origin and intratumoral expansion of most tumor T cells. That most tumor T cells come from lymph nodes remained unproven. Compared with lymph nodes, tumors were less diverse; compared with nontumor tissue, more. Compared with basal-like, luminal-like tumors shared significantly more repertoire with nontumor tissue.

TCRdb recomputed calls from the multiplex PCR reads with MiXCR, one row per CDR3 protein. The profile shows about 110,000 distinct CDR3 sequences, more than 25% of them singletons. The CDR3 consists of 16 residues. The germline V gene has CDR1 SEHNR and CDR2 FQNEAQ (reference sequence). V shed 5 bases, J shed 4 bases, and the junction held 12 bases outside the gene matches. Axillary draining lymph nodes of breast cancer patients supplied the node samples. V and J are TRBV7-9 and TRBJ1-2; the match to TRBD1 covers 8 bases. The sample comprised axillary lymph node tissue. This receptor was obtained from a female donor with breast cancer. Some clones in this sample may be carry-over from other donors' samples. The CDR3: CASSTSPGGWAYGYTF. The CDR3 nucleotides are TGTGCCAGCAGCACCTCGCCAGGGGGCTGGGCCTATGGCTACACCTTC.